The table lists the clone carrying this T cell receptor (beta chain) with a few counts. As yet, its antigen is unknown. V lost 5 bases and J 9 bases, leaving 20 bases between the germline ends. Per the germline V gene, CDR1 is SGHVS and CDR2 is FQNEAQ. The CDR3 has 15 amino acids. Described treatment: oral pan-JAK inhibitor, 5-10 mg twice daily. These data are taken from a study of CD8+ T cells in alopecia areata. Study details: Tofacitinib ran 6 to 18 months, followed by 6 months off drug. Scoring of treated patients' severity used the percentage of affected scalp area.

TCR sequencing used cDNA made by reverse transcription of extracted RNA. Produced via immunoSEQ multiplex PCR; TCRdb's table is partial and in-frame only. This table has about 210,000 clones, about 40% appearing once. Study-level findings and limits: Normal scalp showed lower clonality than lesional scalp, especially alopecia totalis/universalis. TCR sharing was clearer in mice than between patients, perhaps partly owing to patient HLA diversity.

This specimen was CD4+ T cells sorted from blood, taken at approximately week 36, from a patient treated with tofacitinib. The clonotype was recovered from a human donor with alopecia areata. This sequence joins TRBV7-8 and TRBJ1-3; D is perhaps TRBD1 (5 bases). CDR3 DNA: TGTGCCAGCAGCCCGGGTGGGCAGGGAGGCGCCACCATATATTTT. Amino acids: CASSPGGQGGATIYF. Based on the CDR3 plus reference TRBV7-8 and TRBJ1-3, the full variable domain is GAGVSQSPRYKVAKRGQDVALRCDPISGHVSLFWYQQALGQGPEFLTYFQNEAQLDKSGLPSDRFFAERPEGSVSTLKIQRTQQEDSAVYLCASSPGGQGGATIYFGEGSWLTVV.